This T cell receptor (beta chain) was captured by sequencing in a study of blood T cells in healthy people across ages. The second PCR ran roughly 7 to 11 cycles with a sample-barcoded 5' primer and J-beta primers. TCRdb re-analysed the 5' RACE reads in MiXCR, keeping a single row per CDR3 protein. The data show roughly 1,100,000 distinct CDR3 sequences, with about 25% seen just once and around 0.7% held by the top ten. Germline V gene lookup returns CDR1 SGHAT and CDR2 FQNNGV. V trimming: 6 bases; J trimming: 7 bases; junction bases outside the gene matches: 11. The CDR3 is 15 residues long. The same specimen was also included in a second study, on T cells of mothers and their children. That paper states: Within related and unrelated pairs, thymic selection shapes TCR recombination output in a similar way.

The rearrangement uses TRBV11-2 and TRBJ1-1; 10 nucleotides line up with TRBD1. The source material was blood. The source is a girl aged 2-10 years in good health. The CDR3: CASRPRRTGGHEAFF. The CDR3 region has the DNA TGTGCCAGCAGACCCAGAAGGACAGGGGGTCATGAAGCTTTCTTT.